This is a list of T cell receptor beta chains from one sample in a study of CD8 T cells in Susac syndrome. TCRdb used MiXCR to reprocess the immunoSEQ multiplex PCR reads, holding one entry per CDR3 protein. The table has some 130,000 distinct CDR3 sequences, roughly 94% seen once. The sequencing input was CD4+ T cells from PBMCs. Receptors were obtained from a human donor with multiple sclerosis. Each CDR3 is given without its conserved first and last residue.

V gene	J gene	CDR3 protein
TRBV19	TRBJ1-1	ASSVKGDTEAF
TRBV5-1	TRBJ1-3	ASSFGTASGNTIY
TRBV29-1	TRBJ1-5	SVLDSSNQPQH
TRBV14	TRBJ2-1	ASSQVRGVNEQF
TRBV7-8	TRBJ1-5	ASSTPDRDGNQPQH
TRBV3-1	TRBJ2-7	ASSQDPTYEQY
TRBV12-3/TRBV12-4	TRBJ1-2	ASSLKGLHYGYT
TRBV20-1	TRBJ2-5	SARERSRGQETQY
TRBV5-1	TRBJ2-7	ASTLGQGAYEQY
TRBV28	TRBJ2-4	ASSLHRDGLFQY
TRBV5-4	TRBJ2-7	ASSLVYNHEQY